The 3 T cell receptor beta chains below come from one sample, sequenced in a study of human T cells and chemical hapten exposure. Time point defined: patch test 3, about 24 weeks after DPC sensitization. The treatment: therapeutic diphenylcyclopropenone sensitization with weekly scalp DPC. From the RACE reads, TCRdb called clonotypes with MiXCR, one entry per CDR3 protein. The sample lists about 160,000 distinct CDR3 sequences, about 30% occurring once. Source: whole blood, taken in connection with sensitization to the hapten diphenylcyclopropenone (DPC). The receptors originated from a woman in her late teens or twenties with alopecia areata. Some clones in this sample may be carry-over from other donors' samples.

V gene TRBV4-3 combines with J gene TRBJ1-5; D possibly corresponds to TRBD1 (5 bases). V lost 4 bases and J lost 5, with 9 bases in between. Germline V gene data show CDR1 as LGHNA and CDR2 as YSLEER. The CDR3 sequence is 13 residues long. Here the CDR3 reads CASSLARDQPQHF. In nucleotides, the CDR3 is TGCGCCAGCAGCCTTGCCAGGGATCAGCCCCAGCATTTT.

This chain joins TRBV7-2 and TRBJ2-3, with 10 positions matching TRBD2. Per germline, CDR1 SGHTA and CDR2 FQGNSA. The CDR3 is 16 amino acids. The ends lost 2 bases at V and 5 bases at J; junction bases unmatched: 7. The CDR3 loop is CASSLLAGGGGDTQYF. The CDR3, as DNA: TGTGCCAGCAGCTTATTAGCGGGGGGCGGGGGAGATACGCAGTATTTT.

This chain links TRBV12-3 or TRBV12-4 with TRBJ1-6; D not resolved. V gave up 5 bases and J gave up 7 bases, with 12 bases separating them. There are 14 residues in the CDR3. The DNA of the CDR3 is TGTGCCAGCAGTATTCGCCCGGGGAATTCACCCCTCCACTTT. Its translation is CASSIRPGNSPLHF.